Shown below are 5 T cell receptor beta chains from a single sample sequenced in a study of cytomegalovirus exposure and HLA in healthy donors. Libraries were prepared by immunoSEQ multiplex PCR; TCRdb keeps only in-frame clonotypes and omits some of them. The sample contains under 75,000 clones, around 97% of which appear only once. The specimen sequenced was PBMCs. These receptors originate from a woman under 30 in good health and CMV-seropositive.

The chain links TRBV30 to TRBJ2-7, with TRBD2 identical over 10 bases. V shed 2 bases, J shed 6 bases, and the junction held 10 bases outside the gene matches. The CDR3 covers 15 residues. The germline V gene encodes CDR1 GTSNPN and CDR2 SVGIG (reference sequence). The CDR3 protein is CAWSLNLAGVSEQYF. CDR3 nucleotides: TGTGCCTGGAGTTTGAACCTAGCGGGAGTAAGCGAGCAGTACTTC.

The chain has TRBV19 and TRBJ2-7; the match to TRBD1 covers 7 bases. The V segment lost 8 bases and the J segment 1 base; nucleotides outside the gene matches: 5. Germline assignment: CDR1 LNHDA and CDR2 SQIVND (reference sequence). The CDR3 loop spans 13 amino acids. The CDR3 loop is CASSGTASYEQYF. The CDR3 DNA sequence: TGTGCCAGTTCCGGGACAGCTTCCTACGAGCAGTACTTC.

CDR3 in amino acids: CASSASSGSGETQYF. CDR3 coding DNA: TGTGCCAGTAGTGCGTCTAGCGGGAGTGGGGAGACCCAGTACTTC. The rearrangement joins TRBV19 to TRBJ2-5, with 10 nucleotides matching TRBD2. V lost 5 bases to trimming and J lost 5 bases; unmatched junction nucleotides: 8. The germline V gene has CDR1 LNHDA and CDR2 SQIVND (reference sequence). This CDR3 is built from 15 residues.

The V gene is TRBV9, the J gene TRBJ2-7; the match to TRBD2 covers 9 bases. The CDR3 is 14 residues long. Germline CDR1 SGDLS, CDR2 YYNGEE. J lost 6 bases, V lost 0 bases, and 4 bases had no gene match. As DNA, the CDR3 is TGTGCCAGCAGCGTAGCGGCTAGCGGGATCGAGCAGTACTTC. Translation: CASSVAASGIEQYF.

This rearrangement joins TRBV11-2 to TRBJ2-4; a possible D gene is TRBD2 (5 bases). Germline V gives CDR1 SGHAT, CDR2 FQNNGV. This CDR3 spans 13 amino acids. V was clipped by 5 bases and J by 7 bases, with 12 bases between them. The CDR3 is CASSPAGWNIQYF. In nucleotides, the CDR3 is TGTGCCAGCAGCCCCGCGGGTTGGAACATTCAGTACTTC.